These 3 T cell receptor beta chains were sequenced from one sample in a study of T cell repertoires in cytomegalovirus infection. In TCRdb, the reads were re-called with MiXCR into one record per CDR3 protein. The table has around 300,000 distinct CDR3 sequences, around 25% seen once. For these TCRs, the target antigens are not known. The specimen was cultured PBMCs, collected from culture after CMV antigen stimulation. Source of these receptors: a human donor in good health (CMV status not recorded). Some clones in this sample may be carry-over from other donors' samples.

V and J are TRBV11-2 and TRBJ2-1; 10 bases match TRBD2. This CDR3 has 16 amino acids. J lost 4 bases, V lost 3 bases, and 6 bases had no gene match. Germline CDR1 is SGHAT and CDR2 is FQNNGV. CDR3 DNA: TGTGCCAGCAGCTTTATCGCTAGCGGGAGATACAATGAGCAGTTCTTC. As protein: CASSFIASGRYNEQFF.

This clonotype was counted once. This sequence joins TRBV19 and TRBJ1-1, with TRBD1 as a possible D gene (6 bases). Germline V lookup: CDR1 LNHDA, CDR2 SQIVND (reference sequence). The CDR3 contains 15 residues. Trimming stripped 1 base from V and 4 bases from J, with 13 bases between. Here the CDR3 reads CASSIAAGAPTEAFF. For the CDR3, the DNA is TGTGCCAGTAGTATAGCGGCGGGGGCGCCCACTGAAGCTTTCTTT.

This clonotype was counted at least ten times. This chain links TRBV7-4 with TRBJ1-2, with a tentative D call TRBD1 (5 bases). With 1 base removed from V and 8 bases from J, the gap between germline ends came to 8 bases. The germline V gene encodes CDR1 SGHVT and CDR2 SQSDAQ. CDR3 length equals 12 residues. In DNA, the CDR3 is TGTGCCAGCAGCTTAGTGGGGGAAGGCTACACCTTC. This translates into CASSLVGEGYTF.